This TCR beta chain was captured by sequencing in a study of blood T cell repertoires in COVID-19. Study overall: The United States, Italy and Spain were the sources of the acute and convalescent COVID-19 samples.

Clones were sequenced by immunoSEQ multiplex PCR, and TCRdb holds only the in-frame ones, with some missing. Of around 130,000 clones listed, roughly 86% are singletons. This CDR3 is 16 amino acids long. Germline values: CDR1 MNHEY, CDR2 SMNVEV (reference sequence). With V trimmed by 5 bases and J by 6 bases, 9 bases remained unmatched. Participants were aged about 18 to 95 years, lived in over 20 US areas, and enrolled virtually. Sequencing was carried out using PBMCs or T cells enriched from blood (not recorded which). This TCR was sampled from a woman aged 45 to 65 with acute COVID-19. The gene calls are TRBV27 and TRBJ2-1, with 11 bases that match TRBD2. The CDR3 here is CASSKKLAGGPNEQFF. DNA for the CDR3: TGTGCCAGCAGTAAAAAATTAGCGGGAGGGCCCAATGAGCAGTTCTTC.